These 5 T cell receptor beta chains came from one sample sequenced in a study of breast tumors, draining lymph nodes, adjacent tissues. One entry per CDR3 protein results from TCRdb running MiXCR on the multiplex PCR reads. The sample includes some 200,000 distinct CDR3 sequences, approximately 33% of them seen just once. Axillary draining lymph nodes of breast cancer patients supplied the node samples. The sequencing input was axillary lymph node tissue. Receptors were obtained from a female donor with breast cancer. Some clones in this sample may be carry-over from other donors' samples.

Concerning this clonotype: Compared with germline, one end of the junction differs, possibly owing to a read error. The DNA of the CDR3 is TGTGCCAGCAGCGTGGATCAGCGGGAGACTCAGTACTTC. Its protein product is CASSVDQRETQYF. The J gene is TRBJ2-5, the V gene TRBV5-8; 8 nucleotides agree with TRBD2. In germline, CDR1 is SGHTS, CDR2 YDEGEE. This CDR3 is built from 13 residues. The variable domain in full, completed from reference TRBV5-8 and TRBJ2-5, reads EAGVTQSPTHLIKTRGQQATLRCSPISGHTSVYWYQQALGLGLQFLLWYDEGEERNRGNFPPRFSGRQFPNYSSELNVNALELEDSALYLCASSVDQRETQYFGPGTRLLVL.

This clonotype was counted at least ten times. The V gene is TRBV28, the J gene TRBJ1-2; no definite D call. Germline CDR1 MDHEN, CDR2 SYDVKM. V was cut by 10 bases and J by 2 bases, with 8 bases left in between. This CDR3 spans 11 amino acids. The CDR3 DNA reads TGTGCCACCTATGGGAACTATGGCTACACCTTC. This gives the protein CATYGNYGYTF.

This clonotype was recorded many times. The rearrangement joins TRBV4-1 to TRBJ1-5; D unresolved. Trimming shortened V by 3 bases and J by 3 bases, and 15 bases separated the two germline ends. This CDR3 spans 16 amino acids. Germline V lookup: CDR1 MGHRA, CDR2 YSYEKL. The CDR3 spells CASSQSPGGPNQPQHF. For the CDR3, the DNA is TGCGCCAGCAGCCAGAGCCCGGGAGGACCCAATCAGCCCCAGCATTTT.

The genes are TRBV2 and TRBJ2-1; 13 bases map to TRBD2. The CDR3 sequence is 17 residues long. Germline V CDR1 and CDR2: SNHLY, FYNNEI. CDR3 bases: TGTGCTAGAGTCCCCTGGACTAGCGGGAGTTCCTACAATGAGCAGTTCTTC. Translating gives CARVPWTSGSSYNEQFF.

This clonotype has at least ten counts. V usage is TRBV5-1 and J usage is TRBJ2-1, with 8 positions matching TRBD2. With 2 bases clipped from V and 0 bases from J, the junction kept 10 bases outside the gene matches. Germline values: CDR1 SGHRS, CDR2 YFSETQ. The CDR3 spans 18 residues. The CDR3 DNA sequence: TGCGCCAGCAGCTTCTACTTGGGACTAGAGTCCTCCTACAATGAGCAGTTCTTC. It translates to CASSFYLGLESSYNEQFF. Using reference TRBV5-1 and TRBJ2-1 for the parts outside the CDR3, the full variable domain is KAGVTQTPRYLIKTRGQQVTLSCSPISGHRSVSWYQQTPGQGLQFLFEYFSETQRNKGNFPGRFSGRQFSNSRSEMNVSTLELGDSALYLCASSFYLGLESSYNEQFFGPGTRLTVL.